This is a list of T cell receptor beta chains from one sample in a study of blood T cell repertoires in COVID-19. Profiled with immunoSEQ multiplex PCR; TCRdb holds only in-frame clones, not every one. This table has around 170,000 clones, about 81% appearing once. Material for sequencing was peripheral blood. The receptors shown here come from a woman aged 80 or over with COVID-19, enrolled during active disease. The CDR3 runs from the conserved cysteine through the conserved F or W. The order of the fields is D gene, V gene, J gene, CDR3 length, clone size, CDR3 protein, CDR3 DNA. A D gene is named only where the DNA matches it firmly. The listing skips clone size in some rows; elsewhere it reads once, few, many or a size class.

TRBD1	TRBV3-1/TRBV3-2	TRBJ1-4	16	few	CASSQGGQGSNEKLFF	TGTGCCAGCAGCCAAGGAGGACAGGGGAGTAATGAAAAACTGTTTTTT
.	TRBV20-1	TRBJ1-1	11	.	CSARVAYEAFF	TGCAGTGCTCGGGTCGCCTATGAAGCTTTCTTT
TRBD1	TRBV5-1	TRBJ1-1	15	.	CASSRQGASNTEAFF	TGCGCCAGCAGCCGACAGGGGGCGAGTAATACTGAAGCTTTCTTT
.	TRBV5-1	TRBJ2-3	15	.	CASSVGRTSTDTQYF	TGCGCCAGCAGCGTCGGACGGACTAGCACAGATACGCAGTATTTT
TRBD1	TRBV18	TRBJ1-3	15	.	CASSPGQSSGNTIYF	TGTGCCAGCTCACCGGGACAGAGCTCTGGAAACACCATATATTTT
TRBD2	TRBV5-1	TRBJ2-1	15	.	CASSRGLADYNEQFF	TGCGCCAGCAGCAGGGGACTAGCCGATTACAATGAGCAGTTCTTC
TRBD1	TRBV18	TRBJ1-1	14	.	CASSSTGANTEAFF	TGTGCCAGCTCATCCACAGGGGCGAACACTGAAGCTTTCTTT
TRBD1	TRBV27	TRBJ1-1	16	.	CASSRLTGGMNTEAFF	TGTGCCAGCAGTCGATTGACAGGGGGCATGAACACTGAAGCTTTCTTT
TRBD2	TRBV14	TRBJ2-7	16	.	CASSQGPGLAVYEQYF	TGTGCCAGCAGCCAAGGCCCGGGACTAGCGGTCTACGAGCAGTACTTC
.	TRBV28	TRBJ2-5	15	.	CASSLQGGGQETQYF	TGTGCCAGCAGTTTACAGGGGGGAGGCCAAGAGACCCAGTACTTC
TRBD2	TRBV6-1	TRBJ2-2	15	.	CASSDSGAVAGELFF	TGTGCCAGCAGTGATAGCGGGGCGGTGGCCGGGGAGCTGTTTTTT
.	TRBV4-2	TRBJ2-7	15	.	CASSQEGAPNYEQYF	TGTGCCAGCAGCCAAGAAGGAGCGCCCAACTACGAGCAGTACTTC
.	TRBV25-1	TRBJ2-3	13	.	CASSKGATDTQYF	TGTGCCAGCAGTAAAGGGGCAACAGATACGCAGTATTTT
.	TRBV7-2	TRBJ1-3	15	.	CASSLTGTKGNTIYF	TGTGCCAGCAGCTTAACCGGGACAAAAGGGAACACCATATATTTT
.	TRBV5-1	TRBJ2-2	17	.	CASSLDQGQGNTGELFF	TGCGCCAGCAGCTTGGATCAGGGTCAGGGCAACACCGGGGAGCTGTTTTTT
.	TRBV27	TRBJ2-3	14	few	CASSAQGLEDTQYF	TGTGCCAGCAGTGCACAGGGTTTGGAAGATACGCAGTATTTT
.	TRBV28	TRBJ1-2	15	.	CASSLGREDNYGYTF	TGTGCCAGCAGTTTAGGCCGGGAGGACAACTATGGCTACACCTTC
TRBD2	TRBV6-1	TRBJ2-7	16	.	CASSESRAGGPNEQYF	TGTGCCAGCAGTGAATCTCGAGCGGGGGGGCCCAACGAGCAGTACTTC
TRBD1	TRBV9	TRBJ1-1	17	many	CASSVNSRTGEDTEAFF	TGTGCCAGCAGCGTCAACTCCAGGACAGGGGAGGACACTGAAGCTTTCTTT
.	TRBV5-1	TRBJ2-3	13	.	CASSVGLTDTQYF	TGCGCCAGCAGCGTCGGACTCACAGATACGCAGTATTTT
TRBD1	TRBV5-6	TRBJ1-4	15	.	CASSLGQGANEKLFF	TGTGCCAGCAGCTTGGGTCAGGGGGCGAATGAAAAACTGTTTTTT
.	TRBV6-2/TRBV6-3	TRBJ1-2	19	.	CASSYGFNDLDRFNYGYTF	TGTGCCAGCAGTTACGGTTTCAACGATTTAGACAGATTTAACTATGGCTACACCTTC
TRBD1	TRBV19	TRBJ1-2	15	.	CASSIRTGSFYGYTF	TGTGCCAGTAGTATTCGGACAGGAAGTTTCTATGGCTACACCTTC
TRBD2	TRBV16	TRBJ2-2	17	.	CASAGTSGSGYTGELFF	TGTGCCAGCGCCGGGACTAGCGGGAGTGGTTACACCGGGGAGCTGTTTTTT
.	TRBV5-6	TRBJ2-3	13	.	CASSLSGVWTQYF	TGTGCCAGCAGCTTGTCGGGTGTCTGGACGCAGTATTTT
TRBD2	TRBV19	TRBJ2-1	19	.	CASSIDLSLLSGGRREQFF	TGTGCCAGTAGTATAGATCTATCCCTCCTTAGCGGGGGCCGCAGGGAGCAGTTCTTC
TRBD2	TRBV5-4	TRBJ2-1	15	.	CASSLRLADYNEQFF	TGTGCCAGCAGCTTGAGGCTAGCGGACTACAATGAGCAGTTCTTC
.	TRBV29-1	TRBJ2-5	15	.	CSAAPRGVFGETQYF	TGCAGCGCCGCCCCCAGGGGTGTCTTTGGAGAGACCCAGTACTTC
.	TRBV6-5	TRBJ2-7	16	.	CASSYEGVGSTYEQYF	TGTGCCAGCAGTTACGAAGGGGTAGGCTCAACCTACGAGCAGTACTTC
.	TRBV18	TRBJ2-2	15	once	CASSRETRGTGELFF	TGTGCCAGCTCACGCGAGACTAGGGGCACCGGGGAGCTGTTTTTT
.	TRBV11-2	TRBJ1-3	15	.	CASSLAPGSGNTIYF	TGTGCCAGCAGCCTAGCCCCGGGCTCTGGAAACACCATATATTTT
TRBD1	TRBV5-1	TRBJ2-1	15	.	CASTNRDRGRGEQFF	TGCGCCAGCACGAACCGGGACAGGGGGCGCGGTGAGCAGTTCTTC
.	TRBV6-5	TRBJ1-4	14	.	CASRRGPGGEKLFF	TGTGCCAGCAGGAGAGGCCCGGGTGGTGAAAAACTGTTTTTT
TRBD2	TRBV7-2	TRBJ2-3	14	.	CASSWGGGIDTQYF	TGTGCCAGCAGCTGGGGCGGGGGAATCGATACGCAGTATTTT
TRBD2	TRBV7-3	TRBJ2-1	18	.	CASSRAGASSGGYNEQFF	TGTGCCAGCAGCCGAGCGGGGGCCTCTAGCGGGGGCTACAATGAGCAGTTCTTC
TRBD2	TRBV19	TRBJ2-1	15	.	CASRGTSGKGGEQFF	TGTGCCAGTAGGGGAACTAGCGGGAAGGGTGGTGAGCAGTTCTTC
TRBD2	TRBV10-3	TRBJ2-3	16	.	CATGLAGRGGTDTQYF	TGTGCCACCGGACTAGCGGGACGGGGTGGCACAGATACGCAGTATTTT
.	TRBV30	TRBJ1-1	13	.	CAWSVRGGPKAFF	TGTGCCTGGAGTGTACGCGGGGGGCCCAAAGCTTTCTTT
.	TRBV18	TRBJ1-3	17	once	CASSPATGTLSGNTIYF	TGTGCCAGCTCACCTGCAACAGGGACCCTCTCTGGAAACACCATATATTTT
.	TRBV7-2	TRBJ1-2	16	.	CASSLGGMGANYGYTF	TGTGCCAGCAGCTTAGGTGGGATGGGGGCGAACTATGGCTACACCTTC
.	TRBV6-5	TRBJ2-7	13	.	CASSYGPGYEQYF	TGTGCCAGCAGTTACGGGCCTGGCTACGAGCAGTACTTC
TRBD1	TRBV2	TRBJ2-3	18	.	CASSVTGGAPINTDTQYF	TGTGCCAGCAGTGTGACAGGGGGGGCTCCAATTAACACAGATACGCAGTATTTT
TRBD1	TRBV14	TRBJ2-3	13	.	CASSPGGADTQYF	TGTGCCAGCAGCCCAGGGGGAGCAGATACGCAGTATTTT
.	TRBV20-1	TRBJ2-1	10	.	CSALHNEQFF	TGCAGTGCCCTTCACAATGAGCAGTTCTTC
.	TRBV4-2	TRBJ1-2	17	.	CASSRLGQESGDYGYTF	TGTGCCAGCAGCCGCCTGGGGCAGGAGAGTGGTGACTATGGCTACACCTTC
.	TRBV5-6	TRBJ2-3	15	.	CASSFWGRYTDTQYF	TGTGCCAGCAGCTTTTGGGGGCGATACACAGATACGCAGTATTTT
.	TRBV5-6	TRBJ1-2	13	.	CASSSAGLAGYTF	TGTGCCAGCAGTTCGGCGGGGCTTGCTGGCTACACCTTC
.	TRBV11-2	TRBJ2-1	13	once	CASSPRGLGEQFF	TGTGCCAGCAGCCCGAGGGGGTTGGGTGAGCAGTTCTTC
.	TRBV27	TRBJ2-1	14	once	CASSRLGEGNEQFF	TGTGCCAGCTCCAGACTAGGAGAGGGGAATGAGCAGTTCTTC
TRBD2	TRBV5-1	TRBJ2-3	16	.	CASSEPGLLSTDTQYF	TGCGCCAGCAGCGAACCGGGACTACTTTCAACAGATACGCAGTATTTT
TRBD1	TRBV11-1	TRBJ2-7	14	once	CASSFGTGGDEQYF	TGTGCCAGCAGCTTCGGGACAGGGGGGGACGAGCAGTACTTC
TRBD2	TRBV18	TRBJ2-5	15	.	CASSPGRLAWETQYF	TGTGCCAGCTCACCAGGAAGACTAGCGTGGGAGACCCAGTACTTC
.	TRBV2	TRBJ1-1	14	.	CASRETRLNTEAFF	TGTGCCAGCAGAGAGACAAGATTGAACACTGAAGCTTTCTTT
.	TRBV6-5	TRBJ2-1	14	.	CASRGPASYNEQFF	TGTGCCAGCAGGGGGCCTGCTTCGTACAATGAGCAGTTCTTC
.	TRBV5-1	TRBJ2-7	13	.	CASRLTETYEQYF	TGCGCCAGCCGTTTGACAGAGACCTACGAGCAGTACTTC